What follows are 23 T cell receptor beta chains derived from one specimen sequenced in a study of T cells after yellow fever vaccination. In TCRdb, the 5' RACE reads were re-called with MiXCR into one record per CDR3 protein. The sample yields some 600,000 distinct CDR3 sequences, approximately 16% seen once. Sample: PBMCs, taken roughly 5 days after the first yellow fever vaccination. These receptors were taken from a man aged 18 to 30 who received the YFV17D yellow fever vaccine.

V usage is TRBV7-3 and J usage is TRBJ2-3, with TRBD2 identical over 12 bases. The V gene end was trimmed by 0 bases and the J gene end by 4 bases; junction bases not matched to a gene: 5. The germline V gene encodes CDR1 SGHTA and CDR2 FQGTGA. This CDR3 comprises 17 residues. The CDR3 is CASSLTRTSGAPDTQYF. For the CDR3, the DNA is TGTGCCAGCAGCTTAACTCGGACTAGCGGGGCCCCAGATACGCAGTATTTT.

This clonotype showed up just a few times. J is TRBJ2-5 and V is TRBV11-2, with a weak D call TRBD1 (6 bases). V was cut by 3 bases and J by 2 bases, with 16 bases left in between. Germline V gene lookup returns CDR1 SGHAT and CDR2 FQNNGV. This CDR3 is built from 16 residues. In DNA form, the CDR3 reads TGTGCCAGCAGCTTTTCGGCCGTAGGGACACAAGAGACCCAGTACTTC. Its protein is CASSFSAVGTQETQYF. The whole variable domain, remainder taken from reference TRBV11-2 and TRBJ2-5, is EAGVAQSPRYKIIEKRQSVAFWCNPISGHATLYWYQQILGQGPKLLIQFQNNGVVDDSQLPKDRFSAERLKGVDSTLKIQPAKLEDSAVYLCASSFSAVGTQETQYFGPGTRLLVL.

The chain recombines TRBV7-9 with TRBJ1-6; TRBD1 might be the D (5 bases). The CDR3 contains 16 residues. In germline, CDR1 is SEHNR, CDR2 FQNEAQ (reference sequence). Trimming removed 6 bases at V and 12 bases at J, with 24 bases between. CDR3 nucleotides: TGTGCCAGCAGACGGCCGGGACGGGGAGGCCCGATACCCCTCCACTTT. As protein: CASRRPGRGGPIPLHF.

In its sample, this clonotype was seen many times. The chain has TRBV10-3 and TRBJ1-5; D remains unclear. In germline, CDR1 is ENHRY, CDR2 SYGVKD. The V end was cut by 0 bases, the J end by 2 bases, with 5 bases between. This CDR3 comprises 14 residues. The CDR3 sequence: CAISESGGNQPQHF. In DNA, the CDR3 is TGTGCCATCAGTGAGTCCGGGGGCAATCAGCCCCAGCATTTT.

The V gene is TRBV20-1, the J gene TRBJ2-1, with D perhaps given as TRBD1 or TRBD2 (6 bases each). This CDR3 has 14 residues. CDR1 is DFQATT, CDR2 SNEGSKA, per germline (reference sequence). Between the trimmed V and J ends, which lost 2 bases and 8 bases, there was a span of 16 bases. CDR3 sequence: CSARNFGGGDEQFF. The CDR3 region has the DNA TGCAGTGCTAGAAATTTCGGAGGGGGAGATGAGCAGTTCTTC.

Only a few counts were recorded for this clonotype. The gene calls are TRBV20-1 and TRBJ2-1; no firm D call. This CDR3 is built from 14 residues. The V gene's germline CDR1 is DFQATT and CDR2 SNEGSKA (reference sequence). V was pared by 1 base and J by 6 bases, with 13 bases between. CDR3 sequence (DNA): TGCAGTGCTAGAGGCCCAACCAGATCCAATGAGCAGTTCTTC. Its protein product is CSARGPTRSNEQFF.

The chain recombines TRBV5-4 with TRBJ1-3, with D possibly being TRBD1 (5 bases). The CDR3 loop spans 14 amino acids. Trimming pared 5 bases from V and 3 bases from J, leaving 12 bases between. Germline assignment: CDR1 SGHNT and CDR2 YYREEE (reference sequence). As DNA, the CDR3 is TGTGCCAGCAGAACCGGGACTGATGGAAACACCATATATTTT. Translating it yields CASRTGTDGNTIYF. Filled out from reference TRBV5-4 and TRBJ1-3, the complete variable domain reads ETGVTQSPTHLIKTRGQQVTLRCSSQSGHNTVSWYQQALGQGPQFIFQYYREEENGRGNFPPRFSGLQFPNYSSELNVNALELDDSALYLCASRTGTDGNTIYFGEGSWLTVV.

This clonotype showed up just a few times. This rearrangement joins TRBV27 to TRBJ2-7; D is possibly TRBD1 (5 bases). This CDR3 is built from 14 residues. The V gene lost 5 bases and the J gene lost 0 bases, with 11 bases spanning the gap. In germline, CDR1 is MNHEY, CDR2 SMNVEV (reference sequence). The CDR3 coding sequence is TGTGCCAGCAGTACTCGGACAAGCTCCTACGAGCAGTACTTC. This gives the protein CASSTRTSSYEQYF.

This rearrangement joins TRBV28 to TRBJ2-5; D is undetermined. Germline V CDR1 and CDR2: MDHEN, SYDVKM. This CDR3 contains 12 residues. The ends were cut back, 2 bases at V and 4 bases at J, with 5 bases in the middle. CDR3 sequence: CASSLVIETQYF. The CDR3 DNA follows: TGTGCCAGCAGTTTAGTGATAGAGACCCAGTACTTC.

The chain is built from TRBV11-2 and TRBJ1-1, with TRBD1 as a possible D gene (6 bases). V was trimmed by 4 bases and J by 1 base, leaving 25 bases between them. The CDR3 loop spans 19 amino acids. Germline CDR1 and CDR2: SGHAT and FQNNGV. The CDR3 DNA reads TGTGCCAGCAGCTCGAACTTAGTGGTGACCGGGACAAAGAACACTGAAGCTTTCTTT. Translated: CASSSNLVVTGTKNTEAFF.

This clonotype was counted once. The V and J genes are TRBV4-1 and TRBJ1-2; 9 bases are a match to TRBD1. The CDR3 length is 13 residues. The J segment lost 8 bases and the V segment lost 6 bases, leaving 7 bases of the junction unmatched. Germline-derived CDR1 and CDR2 are MGHRA and YSYEKL. CDR3 in DNA: TGCGCCAGCAGACAAACAGGGGGCCGAGGCTACACCTTC. Translated: CASRQTGGRGYTF.

This clonotype was picked up a small number of times. The CDR3, as DNA: TGTGCCAGCAGTTACACCTTCCCCGGGGAGCTGTTTTTT. This gives the protein CASSYTFPGELFF. This chain links TRBV6-5 with TRBJ2-2; no firm D call. Germline CDR1 and CDR2: MNHEY and SVGAGI. CDR3 size: 13 residues. Between the trimmed V and J ends, which lost 2 bases and 6 bases, there was a span of 7 bases.

The chain has TRBV12-3 or TRBV12-4 and TRBJ2-6, with TRBD1 as a possible D gene (6 bases). V was cut by 6 bases and J by 0 bases, with 24 bases left in between. This CDR3 is built from 20 residues. The CDR3 reads CASSGQRLQALHSGANVLTF. As DNA, the CDR3 is TGTGCCAGCAGCGGACAGAGATTACAGGCGTTGCACTCTGGGGCCAACGTCCTGACTTTC.

This clonotype turned up a few times. The chain recombines TRBV12-3 or TRBV12-4 with TRBJ2-1; no firm D call. Between the trimmed V and J ends, which lost 6 bases and 0 bases, there was a span of 18 bases. The CDR3 runs to 17 residues. CDR3 amino acids: CASSTHRFRRSYNEQFF. CDR3 coding DNA: TGTGCCAGCAGCACCCACAGATTCAGGCGCTCCTACAATGAGCAGTTCTTC.

The chain is built from TRBV28 and TRBJ2-1; D may be TRBD2 (7 bases). Trimming took 3 bases from V and 9 from J, leaving 12 bases between them. In germline, CDR1 is MDHEN, CDR2 SYDVKM. CDR3 length equals 13 residues. The CDR3 reads CASSFGGPAEQFF. In DNA form, the CDR3 reads TGTGCCAGCAGTTTCGGGGGGCCGGCTGAGCAGTTCTTC.

This clonotype has more than one count but fewer than ten. The CDR3 region is CASSSSDSYNEQFF. In DNA form, the CDR3 reads TGCGCCAGCAGCTCCAGCGACAGTTACAATGAGCAGTTCTTC. V is TRBV5-1 and J is TRBJ2-1, with D maybe TRBD1 (5 bases). V dropped 3 bases and J dropped 4 bases, with 11 bases sitting between them. From germline, CDR1 is SGHRS and CDR2 YFSETQ. This CDR3 contains 14 residues.

In its sample, this clonotype was seen a few times. The chain is built from TRBV5-1 and TRBJ2-7; a possible D gene is TRBD1 (6 bases). V was clipped by 0 bases and J by 0 bases, with 10 bases between them. The CDR3 runs to 15 residues. Germline loops: CDR1 SGHRS, CDR2 YFSETQ. CDR3: CASSLGGGRSYEQYF. The CDR3 DNA sequence: TGCGCCAGCAGCTTGGGTGGGGGCCGCTCCTACGAGCAGTACTTC.

This clonotype was seen only a few times. This rearrangement joins TRBV7-2 to TRBJ2-7; 12 nucleotides line up with TRBD2. Trimming at V came to 4 bases and at J to 0 bases, leaving 1 base not matched to a gene. This CDR3 comprises 15 residues. The germline CDR1 and CDR2 sequences are SGHTA and FQGNSA. In DNA, the CDR3 is TGTGCCAGCAGCTGGACTAGCGGGGCCTCCTACGAGCAGTACTTC. Its translation: CASSWTSGASYEQYF.

The table lists this clonotype with many counts. The rearrangement joins TRBV7-2 to TRBJ1-5; D gene unclear. Germline CDR1 is SGHTA and CDR2 is FQGNSA. The CDR3 runs to 14 residues. V dropped 1 base and J dropped 2 bases, with 6 bases sitting between them. The chain's CDR3 is CASSLGAGNQPQHF. The CDR3 DNA sequence: TGTGCCAGCAGCTTAGGGGCAGGCAATCAGCCCCAGCATTTT.

This clonotype was observed a handful of times. The CDR3 bases are TGCGCCAGCAGCTTCAGGGAGAGGGCCGGGGAGCTGTTTTTT. It is translated as CASSFRERAGELFF. The J gene is TRBJ2-2, the V gene TRBV5-1; either TRBD1 or TRBD2 may supply D (5 bases each). The CDR3 is 14 amino acids. The V gene's germline CDR1 is SGHRS and CDR2 YFSETQ. V lost 2 bases, J lost 6 bases, and 11 bases lay in between.

J is TRBJ1-4 and V is TRBV5-1; the D is unclear. This CDR3 comprises 16 residues. In germline, CDR1 is SGHRS, CDR2 YFSETQ. Trimming pared 0 bases from V and 2 bases from J, leaving 11 bases between. CDR3 sequence (DNA): TGCGCCAGCAGCTTGGCGGCTCTCGGGACTAATGAAAAACTGTTTTTT. Protein sequence: CASSLAALGTNEKLFF.

J is TRBJ2-7 and V is TRBV5-1, with TRBD1 identical over 7 bases. From germline, CDR1 is SGHRS and CDR2 YFSETQ. This CDR3 is 14 amino acids long. V was pared by 0 bases and J by 3 bases, with 3 bases of the junction left unmatched. CDR3 nucleotide sequence: TGCGCCAGCAGCTTGGGAGACAGGGACTACGAGCAGTACTTC. Its protein product is CASSLGDRDYEQYF.

The table lists this clonotype with a few counts. The chain carries TRBV4-1 and TRBJ1-6; the D gene is possibly TRBD1 (5 bases). The length of the CDR3 is 17 residues. Between the trimmed V and J ends, which lost 2 bases and 9 bases, there was a span of 20 bases. Germline V gene data show CDR1 as MGHRA and CDR2 as YSYEKL. The CDR3, as DNA: TGCGCCAGCAGCCAAACCCCGGTCAGCGGGGGTAGTTCACCCCTCCACTTT. Its protein product is CASSQTPVSGGSSPLHF.